Listed here is a single TCR beta chain. Antigen specificity is unknown. This CDR3 spans 13 amino acids. V lost 0 bases, J lost 3 bases, and 3 bases lay in between. In the PCR, 60 Vbeta and 13 Jbeta primers were used. The table came from immunoSEQ multiplex PCR; TCRdb's copy has only in-frame clones and leaves some out. The sample has fewer than 200,000 clones, roughly a tenth seen once; the top ten hold 1% to 1.5%. This sample is drawn from a study of cytomegalovirus exposure and HLA in healthy donors. The study, taken as a whole, reports: In an earlier analysis, productive rearrangement rates for most beta V segments clustered near 87% or 30%. An apparent linkage of common viral pathogens to several of the most significant clusters emerged in a later analysis.

The clonotype comes from a woman aged 30 to 39 in good health and CMV-seropositive. The chain uses TRBV23-1 and TRBJ2-1; D uncertain. TRBV23-1 is an ORF, and what it does is uncertain. The sequencing sample was made of PBMCs. CDR3 sequence reads: CASSQSSYNEQFF. The CDR3 nucleotides are TGCGCCAGCAGTCAATCGAGCTACAATGAGCAGTTCTTC.